This T cell receptor (beta chain) was recorded in a study of blood T cell repertoires in COVID-19. Overall study: PBMCs, B-cell-depleted T cells, or T cells were the source of the cDNA or gDNA that made up the material.

Germline V gene data show CDR1 as SGHRS and CDR2 as YFSETQ. V shed 0 bases, J shed 5 bases, and the junction held 16 bases outside the gene matches. CDR3 size: 19 residues. In the original processing: Reference gene primer amplification gave nucleated cell count estimates. Sequencing used immunoSEQ multiplex PCR; TCRdb keeps in-frame clones, though not all of them. The DNA was the basis for D and trimming; V, J and clone size are from that table. Of some 150,000 clones listed, 75% to 90% are singletons. Specimen: peripheral blood. J is TRBJ1-2 and V is TRBV5-1; 10 bases agree with TRBD1. The source is a man aged 45-65 years who had recovered from COVID-19. Here the CDR3 reads CASSLGIRTGGILRYGYTF. In DNA form, the CDR3 reads TGCGCCAGCAGCTTGGGCATCCGGACAGGGGGAATACTTCGGTATGGCTACACCTTC.